This T cell receptor beta chain appears in the sequencing data of a study of T-cell reconstitution after alpha-beta-depleted transplantation in children. This clonotype was detected many times. TCRbeta library preparation incorporated unique molecular identifiers. TCRdb re-called the PCR reads with MiXCR, one entry per CDR3 protein. In the table there are some 340,000 distinct CDR3 sequences, about a tenth of which are singletons. The CDR3 consists of 15 residues. The V gene lost 6 bases and the J gene lost 1 base, with 16 bases spanning the gap. Germline V gives CDR1 DFQATT, CDR2 SNEGSKA (reference sequence).

The material was PBMCs from the stem cell graft donor, obtained from the stem cell graft. V and J are TRBV20-1 and TRBJ1-5; possible D gene TRBD1, 5 bases. The sequence was collected from a human donor who donated a stem cell graft to a child with acute lymphoblastic leukemia. The CDR3 loop is CSAPGTGISNQPQHF. In DNA, the CDR3 is TGCAGTGCCCCGGGGACTGGGATCAGCAATCAGCCCCAGCATTTT.